The sequence of this T cell receptor (beta chain) was determined in a study of long-term antiretroviral therapy in people with HIV. Survey-level immunoSEQ v3.0 assays were run. The target of sequencing was about 40,000-55,000 T-cell genomes per sample. Here immunoSEQ multiplex PCR was the method, and the copy in TCRdb shows in-frame clones only, minus some. The sample shows about 31,000 clones, approximately 92% of them seen only once. Worth noting for this clone: Its antigen is still unknown.

Points from the study as a whole: Within the repertoire, clones expanded before ART were dominant at all time points.

Trimming cost V 2 bases and J 3 bases, with 9 bases left between them. The germline V gene encodes CDR1 GTSNPN and CDR2 SVGIG (reference sequence). CDR3 length: 13 amino acids. The chain has TRBV30 and TRBJ2-3; D uncertain. This receptor was obtained from a woman between 35 and 50 years old with HIV. The sequences come from unsorted PBMCs, collected 5 to 5.5 years after starting antiretroviral therapy. The CDR3 sequence is CAWSSVDTDTQYF. CDR3 bases: TGTGCCTGGAGTTCGGTAGATACAGATACGCAGTATTTT.